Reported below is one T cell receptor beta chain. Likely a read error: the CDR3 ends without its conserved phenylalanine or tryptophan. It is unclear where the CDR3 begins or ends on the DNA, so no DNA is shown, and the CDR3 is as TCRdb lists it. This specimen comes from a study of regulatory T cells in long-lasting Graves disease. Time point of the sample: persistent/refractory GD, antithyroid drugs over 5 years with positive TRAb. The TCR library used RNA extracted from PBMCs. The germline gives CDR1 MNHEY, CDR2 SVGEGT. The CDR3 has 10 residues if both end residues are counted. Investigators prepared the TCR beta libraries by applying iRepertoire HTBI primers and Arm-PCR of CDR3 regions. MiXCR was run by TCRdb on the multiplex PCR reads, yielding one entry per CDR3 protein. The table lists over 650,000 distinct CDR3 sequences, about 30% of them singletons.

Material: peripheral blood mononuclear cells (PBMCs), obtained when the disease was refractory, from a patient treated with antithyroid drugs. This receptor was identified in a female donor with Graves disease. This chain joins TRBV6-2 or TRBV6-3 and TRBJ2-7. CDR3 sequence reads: CASSYSGRSQ.